Listed here is a single T cell receptor (beta chain). This entry comes from a study of T cell responses to AZD1222 COVID-19 vaccine. The V end lost 6 bases, the J end lost 2 bases, and 7 bases lay between the germline ends. In germline, CDR1 is MDHEN, CDR2 SYDVKM. This CDR3 has 12 residues. This table comes from immunoSEQ multiplex PCR, and its TCRdb copy is limited to in-frame clones, with some not included. The sample includes some 150,000 clones, less than 95% seen only once; the top ten take about 1.3%. The sample in question was peripheral blood, obtained on day 0 of AZD1222 vaccination. The sequence was obtained from an adult in good health. This sequence joins TRBV28 and TRBJ1-2; D ambiguous. CDR3 coding DNA: TGTGCCAGCAGCCCCGCAAACTATGGCTACACCTTC. Its protein is CASSPANYGYTF.